Detailed here is one T cell receptor (beta chain). Its antigen remains unidentified. This specimen comes from a study of a mutant IDH1 vaccine in newly diagnosed glioma. Study-wide background: The earlier regimen, radiotherapy, temozolomide, or both, was most often both.

Overall study results and limits: Pseudoprogression seemed unrelated to changes in top peripheral T cell clonotypes.

Profiling relied on immunoSEQ multiplex PCR, and the TCRdb table lists in-frame clones only, not all of them. The data contain some 62,000 clones, roughly four fifths of them singletons. Trimming left V 5 bases short and J 7 bases short, with 17 bases between. This CDR3 is built from 15 residues. Germline-derived CDR1 and CDR2 are SEHNR and FQNEAQ (reference sequence). Time point: week 47, end of study. Topical imiquimod accompanied each vaccine dose, which consisted of 300 ug of mutant IDH1 20-mer peptide. The vaccination schedule gave patients eight doses in weeks 1, 3, 5, 7, 11, 15, 19 and 23. The V and J genes are TRBV7-9 and TRBJ1-4; tentatively, D is TRBD1 (6 bases). This sequence was found in a man aged 25-40 years with glioma. The specimen comprised PBMCs, sampled from a glioma patient whose treatment included an IDH1 peptide vaccine. The CDR3: CASSDRSTFSEKLFF. For the CDR3, the DNA is TGTGCCAGCAGCGACAGGAGTACCTTTTCTGAAAAACTGTTTTTT.